Here is one TCR beta chain with its context. Its antigen target is currently unknown. There are no base qualities to consult, and no much larger clone falls within one base. This specimen comes from a study of identical twins (dated by TCRdb to about 2016). Looking at the study overall: To test whether fetal clonotypes persist, the study used deep sequencing on TCR alpha and beta repertoires from monozygotic twins, unrelated adults of various ages, and cord blood. To rule out contamination, the twin experiments were replicated at different times with different library preparation protocols.

The library was built by means of 5' RACE. Sequencer: Illumina HiSeq 2000. Template switching added a universal primer binding site, and the final cDNA carried a unique molecular identifier that allowed TCR cDNA molecules to be counted accurately. Specific primers in the conserved constant-segment region were used to synthesize first-strand cDNA for TCR alpha and beta chains. To control for contamination, every cDNA library carried two barcodes: a SMART-Mk sample barcode plus Illumina barcodes. TruSeq adapter sequences and Illumina sample barcodes were added in two successive PCR steps. The Illumina HiSeq platform was used with custom primers to sequence TCR alpha and beta cDNA libraries. The authors' analysis ran thus. MiGEC was used to process raw reads and extract unique molecular identifiers, and MiXCR was used to find CDR3 positions. Recombination models were inferred per individual with the repgenHMM and IGoR tools using an EM algorithm. The analysis of shared clonotypes was done with the tcR package in R, with sharing normalized by the product of cloneset sizes. To study raw recombination free of thymic and clonal selection effects, out-of-frame nonproductive sequences were analyzed. TCRdb passed the public sequencing reads through fastp at Q25 and MiXCR, retaining productive beta sequences. Each CDR3 protein appears once, grouped with its most common genes and DNA. V and J calls and clone size were set by TCRdb, not the authors. For this sample there are hundreds of thousands of distinct CDR3 sequences; more than 9% appear just once. The ten largest make up about 1.5% of the sample.

Every donor was a healthy Caucasian. The twin cohort consisted of three pairs of female monozygotic twins, all aged roughly 18 to 29 years. The RNA used for TCR libraries was isolated from peripheral blood mononuclear cells. The paper as a whole reports these results and caveats: Fewer insertions were carried by abundant cord blood beta clonotypes, a similar but weaker trend appeared in young adult naive repertoires, and no such trend appeared in memory repertoires. In monozygotic twins, out-of-frame TCR alpha sharing was systematically underestimated by recombination models, although the models agreed with sharing between unrelated individuals. Out-of-frame TCR alpha sequences shared between twins showed an excess of low generation-probability sequences compared with coincidental sharing between unrelated individuals. The excess sharing between twins in beta out-of-frame sequences was weaker because fewer shared sequences reduced the signal-to-noise ratio. Invariant T cells such as MAIT and iNKT could partly confound zero-insertion analyses, though diverse VJ usage argued against this for most clonotypes. Conclusions relied on cross-sectional statistical analysis, since the same donors could not be followed over many years.

Another study also made use of these data, one on yellow fever vaccine responses in identical twins. The other study reports the following: The T cell response to vaccination in identical twins was reported by the authors to appear partly convergent and partly personalized. In identical twins, the study followed T cell clones that responded to the vaccine with precision.

The origin of this receptor is a woman younger than 35 in good health. Sequenced material: PBMCs.

The sequence in DNA is TGTGCCAGCAGTTTATTCGGACTAGCGGGCGAGCAGTACTTC. Protein translation: CASSLFGLAGEQYF. The chain couples TRBV27 to TRBJ2-7, with TRBD2 matching 11 junction bases. The CDR3 goes from the cysteine to the phenylalanine over 14 residues. Left in the record is the CDR3 DNA by itself, 42 bases read in frame from the first base. The germline V gene (reference sequence) sets CDR1 to MNHEY and CDR2 to SMNVEV. V loses 1 base at its end and J loses 6 bases; junction bases beyond the gene matches: 2.